This T cell receptor (beta chain) was documented in a study of low-dose radiotherapy and immunotherapy resistance in tumors. Across the whole study: Participants were given intravenous cyclophosphamide 200 mg/m2 every two weeks, one day before radiation and immunotherapy.

Primers used for first-strand cDNA, a TRAV- and TRBV-specific set, covered both alpha and beta chains. A roughly 20-cycle PCR with a constant-region primer and V-primer adapter amplified TCRs. TCRdb ran MiXCR on the reads and lists one entry per CDR3 protein. The sample lists about 39,000 distinct CDR3 sequences, roughly 20% seen once, with approximately 9% in the top ten. This clonotype was counted many times. Losses at the gene ends were 4 bases for V and 5 bases for J; bases not matched to a gene: 10. This CDR3 has 16 residues. The V gene's germline CDR1 is SGHDN and CDR2 FVKESK. This sample's time point: after trial treatment. Indicated treatment: LDRT plus nivolumab, ipilimumab, low-dose cyclophosphamide and aspirin (RACIN trial).

The chain joins TRBV14 to TRBJ2-7; TRBD1 aligns across 11 bases. This sequence originates from a female donor with ovarian cancer. This sample comprised PBMCs, obtained after low-dose radiotherapy plus immunotherapy. The CDR3 DNA reads as TGTGCCAGCAGCCTACGACCGGGACAGGGGGTCCACGAGCAGTACTTC. This encodes CASSLRPGQGVHEQYF. Filled out from reference TRBV14 and TRBJ2-7, the complete variable domain reads EAGVTQFPSHSVIEKGQTVTLRCDPISGHDNLYWYRRVMGKEIKFLLHFVKESKQDESGMPNNRFLAERTGGTYSTLKVQPAELEDSGVYFCASSLRPGQGVHEQYFGPGTRLTVT.